Each of the 32 T cell receptor beta chains below was sequenced from the same sample in a study of CD8+ T cells in alopecia areata. Sequencing used cDNA as its template, made by extracting RNA and reverse transcribing it. Sequencing used immunoSEQ multiplex PCR; TCRdb keeps in-frame clones, though not all of them. The repertoire holds some 110,000 clones, about 60% seen once, with approximately 2.6% in the top ten. The specimen sequenced was CD4+ T cells sorted from blood. These receptors originate from a human donor in good health.

This clone came up a few times. The V and J genes are TRBV4-1 and TRBJ1-1, with a tentative D call TRBD1 (6 bases). Per germline, CDR1 MGHRA and CDR2 YSYEKL. The V gene lost 1 base and the J gene lost 0 bases, with 12 bases spanning the gap. The CDR3 sequence is 16 residues long. CDR3 nucleotides: TGCGCCAGCAGCCAAGCCCCGACAGGACTGAACACTGAAGCTTTCTTT. The encoded protein is CASSQAPTGLNTEAFF.

By share, this clone ranks as medium-sized (0.01 to 0.1%). The V and J genes are TRBV7-6 and TRBJ1-3; tentative D call: TRBD1 (5 bases). The germline V and J ends were trimmed by 6 bases and 2 bases, with 11 bases remaining between them. The CDR3 is 14 residues long. Looked up from germline, CDR1 is SGHVS and CDR2 is FNYEAQ. The CDR3: CASSHPGTGNTIYF. The CDR3 DNA reads as TGTGCCAGCAGTCATCCAGGGACTGGAAACACCATATATTTT. Based on the CDR3 plus reference TRBV7-6 and TRBJ1-3, the full variable domain is GAGVSQSPRYKVTKRGQDVALRCDPISGHVSLYWYRQALGQGPEFLTYFNYEAQQDKSGLPNDRFSAERPEGSISTLTIQRTEQRDSAMYRCASSHPGTGNTIYFGEGSWLTVV.

The V and J genes are TRBV5-1 and TRBJ2-5; D not resolved. Germline V gene sequence: CDR1 SGHRS, CDR2 YFSETQ. The CDR3 is 13 residues long. V lost 3 bases and J lost 5, with 11 bases in between. The CDR3 nucleotides read TGCGCCAGCAGCTACGGCGGTGGGGAGACCCAGTACTTC. This sequence encodes CASSYGGGETQYF.

This clone turned up a few times. The chain has TRBV9 and TRBJ2-5; D is unresolved. The CDR3 totals 14 residues. Germline V gives CDR1 SGDLS, CDR2 YYNGEE. Trimming pared 0 bases from V and 4 bases from J, leaving 10 bases between. DNA of the CDR3: TGTGCCAGCAGCGTAGATCACGGCGGAGAGACCCAGTACTTC. Translation gives CASSVDHGGETQYF. Variable domain in full (rest from reference TRBV9 and TRBJ2-5): DSGVTQTPKHLITATGQRVTLRCSPRSGDLSVYWYQQSLDQGLQFLIQYYNGEERAKGNILERFSAQQFPDLHSELNLSSLELGDSALYFCASSVDHGGETQYFGPGTRLLVL.

In DNA form, the CDR3 reads TGTGCCAGCAGCCAAGATCTAGTAAGCTCTGGGGCCAACGTCCTGACTTTC. Its translation is CASSQDLVSSGANVLTF. The rearrangement uses TRBV4-2 and TRBJ2-6; no definite D call. The CDR3 consists of 17 residues. Trimming pared 0 bases from V and 0 bases from J, leaving 9 bases between. Germline V CDR1 and CDR2: LGHNA, YNFKEQ.

The gene calls are TRBV5-1 and TRBJ2-1; 8 nucleotides agree with TRBD1. This CDR3 is built from 14 residues. The V segment lost 1 base and the J segment 11 bases; nucleotides outside the gene matches: 8. The germline V gene encodes CDR1 SGHRS and CDR2 YFSETQ. The CDR3 DNA reads TGCGCCAGCAGCTTGCTGACACAGGGGGACCAGCAGTTCTTC. Amino acid sequence: CASSLLTQGDQQFF.

The chain has TRBV5-1 and TRBJ2-7; D unclear. Looked up from germline, CDR1 is SGHRS and CDR2 is YFSETQ. Trimming stripped 4 bases from V and 1 base from J, with 12 bases between. The CDR3 runs 14 residues. The CDR3 DNA follows: TGCGCCAGCAGCCCGGGCCCCGGGTCCTACGAGCAGTACTTC. Its translation: CASSPGPGSYEQYF.

This sequence joins TRBV27 and TRBJ2-3; D gene ambiguous. V shed 3 bases and J shed 2 bases, with 9 bases lying between them. CDR1 MNHEY and CDR2 SMNVEV come from the germline V gene (reference sequence). The CDR3 covers 14 residues. This chain's CDR3 is CASSLNEYTDTQYF. The CDR3 DNA is TGTGCCAGCAGTTTGAATGAATACACAGATACGCAGTATTTT.

This clone was counted between two and nine times. CDR3 in DNA: TGTGCCTGGAGTGGAGGGGCCGGTGAGACCCAGTACTTC. This gives the protein CAWSGGAGETQYF. The rearrangement joins TRBV30 to TRBJ2-5; D possibly uses TRBD1 or TRBD2 (5 bases each). The V end lost 1 base, the J end lost 5 bases, and 11 bases lay between the germline ends. The CDR3 extends over 13 amino acids. CDR1 is GTSNPN, CDR2 SVGIG, per germline (reference sequence).

The chain carries TRBV25-1 and TRBJ2-7; D is uncertain. Germline CDR1 reads MGHDK; CDR2 reads SYGVNS. V was shortened by 8 bases and J by 1 base, with 15 bases between the two germline ends. The CDR3 totals 14 residues. CDR3: CASGPWQESYEQYF. In DNA form, the CDR3 reads TGTGCCAGCGGTCCCTGGCAGGAGTCCTACGAGCAGTACTTC.

This chain uses TRBV27 with TRBJ2-1; D possibly corresponds to TRBD2 (5 bases). Germline CDR1 and CDR2: MNHEY and SMNVEV (reference sequence). The CDR3 runs 13 residues. The V gene lost 8 bases and the J gene lost 7 bases, with 15 bases spanning the gap. The CDR3 reads CASPVPGENEQFF. The CDR3 DNA follows: TGTGCCAGCCCCGTCCCCGGGGAGAATGAGCAGTTCTTC.

The chain is built from TRBV25-1 and TRBJ2-7; 9 nucleotides match TRBD1. This CDR3 region has 16 residues. V lost 4 bases, J lost 0 bases, and 7 bases stayed unmatched. Germline CDR1 is MGHDK and CDR2 is SYGVNS. This CDR3 reads CASSADGTGSSYEQYF. The CDR3 DNA sequence: TGTGCCAGCAGTGCCGACGGGACAGGGAGCTCCTACGAGCAGTACTTC.

The chain couples TRBV5-1 to TRBJ1-2, with a weak D call TRBD1 (5 bases). Germline CDR1 SGHRS, CDR2 YFSETQ. V was trimmed by 4 bases and J by 3 bases, leaving 10 bases between them. This CDR3 comprises 13 residues. CDR3 sequence: CASSRDVDYGYTF. The CDR3, as DNA: TGCGCCAGCAGCCGGGACGTTGACTATGGCTACACCTTC.

The chain employs TRBV30 and TRBJ2-5, with D uncertain. Germline assignment: CDR1 GTSNPN and CDR2 SVGIG (reference sequence). Trimming took off 3 bases at V and 2 bases at J, with 4 bases between the two ends. This CDR3 is built from 11 residues. In DNA form, the CDR3 reads TGTGCCTGGAGGGGACAAGAGACCCAGTACTTC. Translation: CAWRGQETQYF.

The chain combines TRBV6-6 with TRBJ2-5, with 7 bases identical to TRBD1. The V gene end was trimmed by 5 bases and the J gene end by 4 bases; junction bases not matched to a gene: 4. This CDR3 spans 13 amino acids. Germline V gene data show CDR1 as MNHNY and CDR2 as SVGAGI (reference sequence). CDR3 sequence reads: CASSRDSLETQYF. The CDR3 DNA sequence: TGTGCCAGCAGTCGGGACAGCTTAGAGACCCAGTACTTC.

This clone was seen only once. The chain employs TRBV11-3 and TRBJ1-6; 8 bases map to TRBD1. The CDR3 is 15 residues long. After removal of 8 bases from V and 7 bases from J, the junction contained 10 bases not matched to a gene. CDR1 is SGHNT, CDR2 YENEEA, per germline. CDR3 coding DNA: TGTGCCAGCTCCGAAACCAGGGGGCCCAATTCACCCCTCCACTTT. Its translation is CASSETRGPNSPLHF.

This clone appeared a single time. The V and J genes are TRBV25-1 and TRBJ2-5; 13 nucleotides line up with TRBD2. With 6 bases clipped from V and 8 bases from J, the junction kept 15 bases outside the gene matches. The CDR3 has 17 amino acids. Germline loops: CDR1 MGHDK, CDR2 SYGVNS. The CDR3 DNA reads TGTGCCAGCAGCCCGGGACTAGCGGGGACAACCGCCTACACCCAGTACTTC. Translation: CASSPGLAGTTAYTQYF.

The gene calls are TRBV4-1 and TRBJ2-3; D is possibly TRBD2 (5 bases). CDR1 is MGHRA and CDR2 is YSYEKL in the germline V gene. The CDR3 spans 14 residues. V lost 1 base, J lost 6 bases, and 11 bases lay in between. The CDR3 here is CASSQGLREDTQYF. CDR3 DNA: TGCGCCAGCAGCCAAGGACTGAGGGAGGATACGCAGTATTTT.

The J gene is TRBJ1-6, the V gene TRBV6-5; D gene uncertain. The ends were cut back, 7 bases at V and 5 bases at J, with 12 bases in the middle. The length of the CDR3 is 14 residues. The germline V gene encodes CDR1 MNHEY and CDR2 SVGAGI. The CDR3: CASTQGRNNSPLHF. In DNA form, the CDR3 reads TGTGCCAGCACTCAAGGGAGAAATAATTCACCCCTCCACTTT.

There are a few counts of this clone. The J gene is TRBJ1-5, the V gene TRBV19; D unclear. The CDR3 sequence is 12 residues long. Per the germline V gene, CDR1 is LNHDA and CDR2 is SQIVND (reference sequence). Trimming cost V 0 bases and J 10 bases, with 7 bases left between them. CDR3 loop: CASSIEGSPQHF. The CDR3 DNA reads TGTGCCAGTAGTATAGAAGGGAGCCCCCAGCATTTT.

The chain couples TRBV7-9 to TRBJ1-5; D is unclear. This CDR3 has 12 residues. Germline V gene sequence: CDR1 SEHNR, CDR2 FQNEAQ (reference sequence). The germline V and J ends were trimmed by 1 base and 6 bases, with 4 bases remaining between them. For the CDR3, the DNA is TGTGCCAGCAGCTTAGATCGTCAGCCCCAGCATTTT. Its protein product is CASSLDRQPQHF.

V usage is TRBV19 and J usage is TRBJ2-3; 8 bases agree with TRBD2. Trimming removed 5 bases from V and 3 bases from J; junction bases left unmatched: 7. Germline CDR1 reads LNHDA; CDR2 reads SQIVND (reference sequence). The CDR3 is 15 residues long. This CDR3 is CASSPPRGGTDTQYF. The DNA of the CDR3 is TGTGCCAGTAGTCCCCCCCGCGGGGGGACAGATACGCAGTATTTT.

The rearrangement links TRBV20-1 to TRBJ2-7; D is unclear. Germline V gene sequence: CDR1 DFQATT, CDR2 SNEGSKA (reference sequence). The CDR3 loop spans 11 amino acids. V dropped 6 bases and J dropped 5 bases, with 11 bases sitting between them. CDR3 bases: TGCAGTGCCCAGGACGTGAACGAGCAGTACTTC. It codes for CSAQDVNEQYF.

The V call is TRBV5-1, the J call TRBJ2-7, with TRBD2 matching over 7 bases. The junction had 6 bases not matched to a gene; V was cut back by 0 bases and J by 0 bases. Germline values: CDR1 SGHRS, CDR2 YFSETQ. The CDR3 is 16 amino acids. The CDR3 is CASSLDGGSASYEQYF. In DNA, the CDR3 is TGCGCCAGCAGCTTGGACGGGGGGTCCGCCTCCTACGAGCAGTACTTC.

The chain joins TRBV30 to TRBJ1-3; 9 bases match TRBD1. J lost 6 bases, V lost 1 base, and 7 bases had no gene match. There are 15 residues in the CDR3. From germline, CDR1 is GTSNPN and CDR2 SVGIG (reference sequence). The CDR3 loop is CAWSAPGTGLNTIYF. Written as DNA, the CDR3 is TGTGCCTGGAGTGCCCCCGGGACAGGGTTAAACACCATATATTTT.

A few counts support this clone. This rearrangement joins TRBV7-9 to TRBJ1-2, with a tentative D call TRBD1 (6 bases). V was trimmed by 5 bases and J by 0 bases, leaving 10 bases between them. CDR3 length equals 14 residues. Looked up from germline, CDR1 is SEHNR and CDR2 is FQNEAQ (reference sequence). The CDR3 coding sequence is TGTGCCAGCAGCACGGACAGATCTAACTATGGCTACACCTTC. It specifies CASSTDRSNYGYTF.

The rearrangement uses TRBV7-6 and TRBJ2-5; TRBD1 agrees at 7 bases. This CDR3 spans 15 amino acids. Trimming took 3 bases from V and 3 from J; bases not matched to a gene: 7. Germline V gene sequence: CDR1 SGHVS, CDR2 FNYEAQ. CDR3 in DNA: TGTGCCAGCAGCTTGGCGCACACAGGGGAAGAGACCCAGTACTTC. Its protein is CASSLAHTGEETQYF.

Comment on this clone: Other DNA sequences of this sample code for an identical CDR3. The chain uses TRBV25-1 and TRBJ1-4, with 8 bases identical to TRBD1. CDR1 and CDR2 from the germline V gene are MGHDK and SYGVNS. This CDR3 has 15 amino acids. V shed 3 bases, J shed 7 bases, and the junction held 7 bases outside the gene matches. The CDR3 coding sequence is TGTGCCAGCAGTGACTATGGACAGGGAGGTGAAAAACTGTTTTTT. Translated: CASSDYGQGGEKLFF.

This rearrangement joins TRBV11-2 to TRBJ1-1, with 9 nucleotides matching TRBD1. This CDR3 is built from 15 residues. Germline V gene sequence: CDR1 SGHAT, CDR2 FQNNGV. V dropped 4 bases and J dropped 0; count of bases not matched to a gene: 3. CDR3 region: CASSSRTGVNTEAFF. For the CDR3, the DNA is TGTGCCAGCAGCTCTCGGACAGGGGTGAACACTGAAGCTTTCTTT.

This clone was seen a handful of times. This sequence joins TRBV4-1 and TRBJ2-2; no firm D call. The CDR3 extends over 14 amino acids. Trimming pared 1 base from V and 4 bases from J, leaving 7 bases between. CDR1 is MGHRA, CDR2 YSYEKL, per germline. The CDR3 is CASSQVHGTGELFF. The CDR3 nucleotides are TGCGCCAGCAGCCAAGTCCATGGCACCGGGGAGCTGTTTTTT.

The V call is TRBV5-1, the J call TRBJ2-5; tentatively, D is TRBD1 (5 bases). V lost 0 bases and J 5 bases, leaving 17 bases between the germline ends. This CDR3 comprises 16 residues. Looked up from germline, CDR1 is SGHRS and CDR2 is YFSETQ. The CDR3 sequence: CASSLDIVRAEETQYF. DNA for the CDR3: TGCGCCAGCAGCTTGGATATCGTCAGGGCGGAGGAGACCCAGTACTTC.

The CDR3 spells CAWSALDRSSYNSPLHF. CDR3 nucleotides: TGTGCCTGGAGTGCCTTGGACAGGAGCTCCTATAATTCACCCCTCCACTTT. The genes are TRBV30 and TRBJ1-6; TRBD1 matches at 7 bases. The CDR3 covers 17 residues. V lost 1 base and J lost 0; bases outside the gene matches: 6. From germline, CDR1 is GTSNPN and CDR2 SVGIG (reference sequence).